The next 22 T cell receptor beta chains were all read from a single sample in a study of prognosis after radiotherapy for stage I lung cancer. Multiplex PCR in two rounds served to amplify TCR beta CDR3 from genomic DNA. It was primers specific to each TRBV and TRBJ gene that first-round PCR used. One entry per CDR3 protein, called by TCRdb with MiXCR from the multiplex PCR reads. The table has 30,000 to 35,000 distinct CDR3 sequences, around half seen once; the top ten hold about 17%. The sequences come from PBMCs, collected before or after stereotactic body radiation therapy (not recorded which). The receptors were gathered from a donor over 45 with non-small cell lung cancer.

This clonotype was detected once. Only one base separates this from a far larger clonotype, so it likely reflects a read error. The chain employs TRBV7-8 and TRBJ2-3; D may be TRBD1 (6 bases). Germline V gene lookup returns CDR1 SGHVS and CDR2 FQNEAQ. This CDR3 region has 14 residues. The germline V and J ends were trimmed by 7 bases and 6 bases, with 17 bases remaining between them. The CDR3 DNA sequence: TGTGCCAGCACCGGGACAAGGGGCGCGGATACGCAGTATTTT. It encodes CASTGTRGADTQYF. The whole variable domain, remainder taken from reference TRBV7-8 and TRBJ2-3, is GAGVSQSPRYKVAKRGQDVALRCDPISGHVSLFWYQQALGQGPEFLTYFQNEAQLDKSGLPSDRFFAERPEGSVSTLKIQRTQQEDSAVYLCASTGTRGADTQYFGPGTRLTVL.

Worth noting for this clonotype: The junction departs from the called germline gene at one end, perhaps through a read error. The chain carries TRBV7-2 and TRBJ2-7; unclear D gene. The CDR3 length is 13 residues. Germline assignment: CDR1 SGHTA and CDR2 FQGNSA. The CDR3 nucleotides are TGTGCCAGCATCTTAGCCTCCACCTACGAGCAGTACTTC. The encoded protein is CASILASTYEQYF.

The genes are TRBV30 and TRBJ1-6; 8 nucleotides align to TRBD1. CDR3 size: 15 residues. Losses at the gene ends were 3 bases for V and 6 bases for J; bases not matched to a gene: 7. Germline values: CDR1 GTSNPN, CDR2 SVGIG (reference sequence). This chain's CDR3 is CAWSYRGFSNSPLHF. CDR3 coding DNA: TGTGCCTGGAGCTACAGGGGGTTTTCTAATTCACCCCTCCACTTT.

For this clonotype: One end of the junction is discordant with germline, which a read error may explain. The genes are TRBV11-3 and TRBJ2-1; 8 bases are shared with TRBD2. CDR1 is SGHNT and CDR2 is YENEEA in the germline V gene. The CDR3 is 16 residues long. The DNA for the CDR3 is TGTGCCAGCAACTTAAGGGCTAGCGGGCCAACGGGTGAGCAGTTCTTC. Translated, it gives CASNLRASGPTGEQFF.

This sequence joins TRBV27 and TRBJ2-7; no firm D call. The CDR3 runs 10 residues. Between the trimmed V and J ends, which lost 8 bases and 6 bases, there was a span of 8 bases. Germline CDR1 and CDR2: MNHEY and SMNVEV (reference sequence). The CDR3 DNA sequence: TGTGCCAGCTGTTGGGTCGAGCAGTACTTC. Residues: CASCWVEQYF.

About this clonotype: A read error may be the cause here, since a much bigger clone is one base away. The V gene is TRBV18, the J gene TRBJ1-1; perhaps TRBD1 as D (5 bases). Germline-derived CDR1 and CDR2 are KGHSH and LQKENI. V lost 4 bases, J lost 5 bases, and 11 bases lay in between. The length of the CDR3 is 13 residues. The CDR3 nucleotides are TGTGCCAGCTCACGATCGACAGTGACTGAAGCTTTCTTT. It yields the protein CASSRSTVTEAFF.

This clonotype was observed once. This chain joins TRBV6-5 and TRBJ1-3; D gene uncertain. CDR1 MNHEY and CDR2 SVGAGI come from the germline V gene. This CDR3 spans 15 amino acids. V dropped 0 bases and J dropped 0 bases, with 6 bases sitting between them. This chain's CDR3 is CASSYSGSSGNTIYF. CDR3 coding DNA: TGTGCCAGCAGTTACTCGGGGAGCTCTGGAAACACCATATATTTT.

Regarding this clonotype: Sequence at one end of the junction differs from germline and may be a read error. J is TRBJ2-1 and V is TRBV6-2 or TRBV6-3; TRBD2 is a possible D gene (6 bases). CDR1 and CDR2 from the germline V gene are MNHEY and SVGEGT. This CDR3 comprises 13 residues. The CDR3 DNA reads as TGTGCCACAGGGACTGCATCTTACAATGAGGAGTTCTTC. The encoded protein is CATGTASYNEEFF.

This clonotype was picked up a small number of times. The chain is built from TRBV28 and TRBJ2-1, with 7 nucleotides matching TRBD2. The DNA matches TRBJ2-7 better at its end, which makes the J call doubtful. The V gene's germline CDR1 is MDHEN and CDR2 SYDVKM. This CDR3 has 16 residues. The CDR3 reads CASSTSVVSSNYEQYF. CDR3 sequence (DNA): TGTGCCAGCAGCACTAGCGTGGTATCATCCAACTACGAGCAGTACTTC.

This clonotype was picked up a small number of times. This could be a read error, since a much larger clone is one nucleotide away. This chain links TRBV20-1 with TRBJ2-5; D unresolved. V was clipped by 3 bases and J by 4 bases, with 12 bases between them. The V gene's germline CDR1 is DFQATT and CDR2 SNEGSKA (reference sequence). The CDR3 extends over 13 amino acids. In DNA form, the CDR3 reads TGCAGTGCTAGGTCCGTATCCGGAGAGACCCAGTACTTC. Protein product: CSARSVSGETQYF.

At least ten counts were recorded for this clonotype. The rearrangement links TRBV9 to TRBJ2-1, with D possibly being TRBD1 (6 bases). V shed 6 bases and J shed 0 bases, with 13 bases lying between them. This CDR3 region has 15 residues. CDR1 is SGDLS and CDR2 is YYNGEE in the germline V gene. The CDR3 region is CASNPDSSSYNEQFF. The CDR3 bases are TGTGCCAGCAACCCGGACAGTAGCTCCTACAATGAGCAGTTCTTC.

The V and J genes are TRBV5-1 and TRBJ1-3; D is uncertain. Deletions cut 4 bases from V and 2 bases from J, with 7 bases between. There are 13 residues in the CDR3. The V gene's germline CDR1 is SGHRS and CDR2 YFSETQ. CDR3 nucleotide sequence: TGCGCCAGCAGCCCAGGTACTGGAAACACCATATATTTT. This gives the protein CASSPGTGNTIYF. The full variable domain, its missing parts supplied by reference TRBV5-1 and TRBJ1-3, is KAGVTQTPRYLIKTRGQQVTLSCSPISGHRSVSWYQQTPGQGLQFLFEYFSETQRNKGNFPGRFSGRQFSNSRSEMNVSTLELGDSALYLCASSPGTGNTIYFGEGSWLTVV.

This clonotype was observed a few times. This likely traces to a read error, being one base from a far larger clone. This rearrangement joins TRBV6-1 to TRBJ2-6; TRBD1 aligns across 7 bases. The germline gives CDR1 MNHNS, CDR2 SASEGT. V was clipped by 10 bases and J by 0 bases; unmatched bases: 6. The CDR3 sequence is 15 residues long. This chain's CDR3 is CAISRDSSGANVLTF. The CDR3 region has the DNA TGTGCCATCAGCAGGGACAGCTCTGGGGCCAACGTCCTGACTTTC.

This clonotype is termed medium-sized. The CDR3 is CATSREDSFWGRDQANYGYTF. CDR3 nucleotide sequence: TGTGCCACCAGCAGAGAGGACAGTTTCTGGGGCCGAGATCAAGCTAACTATGGCTACACCTTC. The chain recombines TRBV15 with TRBJ1-2; D possibly corresponds to TRBD1 (6 bases). CDR1 and CDR2 (germline): LNHNV, YYDKDF (reference sequence). Trimming cost V 0 bases and J 0 bases, with 26 bases left between them. CDR3 length equals 21 residues.

This clonotype was observed at least ten times. In DNA form, the CDR3 reads TGTGCCACTCGGTTGAGGGGCGAGGGCAATCAGCCCCAGCATTTT. The encoded protein is CATRLRGEGNQPQHF. The rearrangement uses TRBV6-1 and TRBJ1-5, with D possibly TRBD1 on 5 matching bases. V lost 10 bases, J lost 2 bases, and 18 bases lay in between. The CDR3 runs 15 residues. From germline, CDR1 is MNHNS and CDR2 SASEGT.

This clonotype was detected once. The CDR3 bases are TGTGCCTGGAGCCGACAGGGGGCCAACGTCCTGACTTTC. Residues: CAWSRQGANVLTF. This chain links TRBV30 with TRBJ2-6, with D perhaps matching TRBD1 (5 bases). Per germline, CDR1 GTSNPN and CDR2 SVGIG (reference sequence). Deletions cut 3 bases from V and 4 bases from J, with 7 bases between. The CDR3 totals 13 residues.

J is TRBJ2-3 and V is TRBV6-5, with D tentatively TRBD1 or TRBD2 (5 bases each). V was cut by 2 bases and J by 7 bases, with 16 bases left in between. Germline CDR1 reads MNHEY; CDR2 reads SVGAGI. The CDR3 has 15 residues. The CDR3 region is CASSYDASWGNTQYF. CDR3 in DNA: TGTGCCAGCAGTTACGACGCTAGCTGGGGGAATACGCAGTATTTT.

This clonotype is classed as medium-sized. The J gene is TRBJ2-2, the V gene TRBV9; 7 bases match TRBD1. Germline CDR1 reads SGDLS; CDR2 reads YYNGEE. V shed 7 bases, J shed 2 bases, and the junction held 8 bases outside the gene matches. The CDR3 is made up of 15 amino acids. CDR3 bases: TGTGCCAGCGACGCCGGGACAGTTAACACCGGGGAGCTGTTTTTT. It encodes CASDAGTVNTGELFF.

Concerning this clonotype itself: A read error likely explains this, since a far larger clone differs by one base. V usage is TRBV7-8 and J usage is TRBJ1-2; tentative D call: TRBD1 (5 bases). Germline values: CDR1 SGHVS, CDR2 FQNEAQ. This CDR3 has 15 residues. V lost 4 bases and J lost 5, with 17 bases in between. CDR3 sequence (DNA): TGTGCCAGCAGCTCCCGACAGTTACGGGGTTATGGCTACACCTTC. Translated: CASSSRQLRGYGYTF.

The genes are TRBV9 and TRBJ2-2, with D unclear. The V end lost 6 bases, the J end lost 5 bases, and 20 bases lay between the germline ends. Germline V lookup: CDR1 SGDLS, CDR2 YYNGEE. CDR3 length equals 16 residues. CDR3 coding DNA: TGTGCCAGCACCGCGTGGTCCCCGTGGTTGACCGGGGAGCTGTTTTTT. This gives the protein CASTAWSPWLTGELFF.

This clonotype has ten or more counts. The rearrangement joins TRBV5-5 to TRBJ2-7; D perhaps matches TRBD2 (6 bases). Trimming took 0 bases from V and 2 from J, leaving 9 bases between them. Germline CDR1 reads SGHKS; CDR2 reads YYEKEE (reference sequence). The CDR3 loop spans 14 amino acids. CDR3 DNA sequence: TGTGCCAGCAGCTTGGTAGCGGCAGCCTACGAGCAGTACTTC. Residues: CASSLVAAAYEQYF.

This clonotype has ten or more counts. The V gene is TRBV27, the J gene TRBJ2-7; possible D gene TRBD2, 5 bases. Germline values: CDR1 MNHEY, CDR2 SMNVEV (reference sequence). CDR3 size: 17 residues. V was clipped by 3 bases and J by 4 bases, with 22 bases between them. The CDR3 nucleotides are TGTGCCAGCAGTTTCCGCGTAGGGAGTAATGAGGTGTACGAGCAGTACTTC. It translates to CASSFRVGSNEVYEQYF.